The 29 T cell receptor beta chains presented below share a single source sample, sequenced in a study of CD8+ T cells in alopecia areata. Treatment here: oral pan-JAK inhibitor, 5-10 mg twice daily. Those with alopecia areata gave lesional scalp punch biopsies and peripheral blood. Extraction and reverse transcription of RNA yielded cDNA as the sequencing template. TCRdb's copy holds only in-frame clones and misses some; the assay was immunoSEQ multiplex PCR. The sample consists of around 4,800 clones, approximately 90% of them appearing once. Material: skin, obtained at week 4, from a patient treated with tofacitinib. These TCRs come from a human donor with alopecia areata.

This CDR3 reads CASSVAPRENTEAFF. In nucleotides, the CDR3 is TGCGCCAGCAGCGTGGCCCCCCGGGAGAACACTGAAGCTTTCTTT. The genes are TRBV5-1 and TRBJ1-1; D is unclear. V gave up 4 bases and J gave up 1 base, with 14 bases separating them. The CDR3 length is 15 residues. CDR1 is SGHRS and CDR2 is YFSETQ in the germline V gene.

Here the CDR3 reads CASSLMGGEKNIQYF. CDR3 nucleotides: TGTGCCAGCAGCTTAATGGGGGGCGAGAAAAACATTCAGTACTTC. The chain recombines TRBV11-2 with TRBJ2-4, with D tentatively TRBD1 or TRBD2 (6 bases each). This CDR3 comprises 15 residues. Germline-derived CDR1 and CDR2 are SGHAT and FQNNGV. Trimming took off 2 bases at V and 4 bases at J, with 12 bases between the two ends. Supplemented by reference TRBV11-2 and TRBJ2-4, the full variable domain reads EAGVAQSPRYKIIEKRQSVAFWCNPISGHATLYWYQQILGQGPKLLIQFQNNGVVDDSQLPKDRFSAERLKGVDSTLKIQPAKLEDSAVYLCASSLMGGEKNIQYFGAGTRLSVL.

The CDR3 DNA follows: TGTGCCAGCAGCGGCGGGACGGATAATTCACCCCTCCACTTT. It translates to CASSGGTDNSPLHF. V usage is TRBV9 and J usage is TRBJ1-6; tentatively, D is TRBD1 (5 bases). This CDR3 is 14 amino acids long. The germline CDR1 and CDR2 sequences are SGDLS and YYNGEE. V lost 3 bases to trimming and J lost 5 bases, with 9 bases between them.

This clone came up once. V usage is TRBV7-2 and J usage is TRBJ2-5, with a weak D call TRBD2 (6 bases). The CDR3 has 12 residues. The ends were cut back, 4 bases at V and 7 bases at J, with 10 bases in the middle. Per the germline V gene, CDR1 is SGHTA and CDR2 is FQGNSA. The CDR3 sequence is CASSYRAGTQYF. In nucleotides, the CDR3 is TGTGCCAGCAGCTATCGAGCGGGGACCCAGTACTTC.

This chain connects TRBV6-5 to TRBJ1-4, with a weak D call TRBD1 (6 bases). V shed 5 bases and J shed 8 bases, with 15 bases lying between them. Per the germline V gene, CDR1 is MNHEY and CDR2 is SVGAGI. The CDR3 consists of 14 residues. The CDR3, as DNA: TGTGCCAGCAGTACGGGGGGCTCTGGGGAAAAACTGTTTTTT. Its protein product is CASSTGGSGEKLFF.

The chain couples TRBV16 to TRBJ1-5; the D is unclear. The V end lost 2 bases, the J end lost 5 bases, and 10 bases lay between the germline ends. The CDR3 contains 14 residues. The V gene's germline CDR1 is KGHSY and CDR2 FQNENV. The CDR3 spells CASSQMGWDQPQHF. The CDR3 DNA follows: TGTGCCAGCAGCCAAATGGGGTGGGATCAGCCCCAGCATTTT. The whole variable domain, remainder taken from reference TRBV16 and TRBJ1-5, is GEEVAQTPKHLVRGEGQKAKLYCAPIKGHSYVFWYQQVLKNEFKFLISFQNENVFDETGMPKERFSAKCLPNSPCSLEIQATKLEDSAVYFCASSQMGWDQPQHFGDGTRLSIL.

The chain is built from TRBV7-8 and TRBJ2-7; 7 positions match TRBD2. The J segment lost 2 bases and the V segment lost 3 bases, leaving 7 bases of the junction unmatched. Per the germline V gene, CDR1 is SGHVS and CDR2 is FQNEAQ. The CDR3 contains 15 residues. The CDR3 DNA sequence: TGTGCCAGCAGCTTGTCCGAGCGGGGACCCTACGAGCAGTACTTC. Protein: CASSLSERGPYEQYF.

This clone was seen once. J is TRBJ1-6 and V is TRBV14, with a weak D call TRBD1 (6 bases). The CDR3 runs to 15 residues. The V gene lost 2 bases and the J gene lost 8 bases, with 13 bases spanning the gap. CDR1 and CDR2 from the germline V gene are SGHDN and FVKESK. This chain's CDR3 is CASSQITGSDSPLHF. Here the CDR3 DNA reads TGTGCCAGCAGCCAAATTACAGGGTCGGATTCACCCCTCCACTTT.

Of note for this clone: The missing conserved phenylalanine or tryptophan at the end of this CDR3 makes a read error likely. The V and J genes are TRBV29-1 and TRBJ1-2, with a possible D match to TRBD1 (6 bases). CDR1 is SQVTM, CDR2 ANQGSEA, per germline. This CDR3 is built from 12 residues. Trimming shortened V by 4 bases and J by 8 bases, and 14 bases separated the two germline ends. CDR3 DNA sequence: TGCAGCGTTGCAGGGGTCTCCGGAGGCTACACCCTC. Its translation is CSVAGVSGGYTL.

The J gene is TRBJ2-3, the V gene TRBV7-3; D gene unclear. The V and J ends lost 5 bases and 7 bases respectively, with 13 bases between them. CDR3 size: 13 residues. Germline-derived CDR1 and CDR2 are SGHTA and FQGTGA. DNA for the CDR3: TGTGCCAGCAGCCCCCGAGGAAGTAATACGCAGTATTTT. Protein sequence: CASSPRGSNTQYF.

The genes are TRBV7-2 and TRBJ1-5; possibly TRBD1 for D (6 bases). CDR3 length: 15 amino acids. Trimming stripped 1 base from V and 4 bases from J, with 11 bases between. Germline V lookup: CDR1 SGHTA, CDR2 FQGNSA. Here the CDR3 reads CASSLDGGGNQPQHF. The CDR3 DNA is TGTGCCAGCAGCTTAGACGGGGGCGGAAATCAGCCCCAGCATTTT.

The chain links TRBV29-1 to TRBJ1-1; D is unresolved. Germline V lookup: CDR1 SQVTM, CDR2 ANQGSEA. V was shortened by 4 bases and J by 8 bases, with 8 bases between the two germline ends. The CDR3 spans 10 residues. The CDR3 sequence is CSVADIEAFF. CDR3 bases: TGCAGCGTTGCAGACATAGAAGCTTTCTTT.

The CDR3: CASSLVTGTNSPLHF. The CDR3 nucleotides are TGTGCCAGCAGCTTAGTCACAGGGACCAATTCACCCCTCCACTTT. This sequence joins TRBV7-2 and TRBJ1-6, with D perhaps matching TRBD1 (6 bases). Germline V gives CDR1 SGHTA, CDR2 FQGNSA. The V end was cut by 1 base, the J end by 7 bases, with 11 bases between. The CDR3 has 15 amino acids.

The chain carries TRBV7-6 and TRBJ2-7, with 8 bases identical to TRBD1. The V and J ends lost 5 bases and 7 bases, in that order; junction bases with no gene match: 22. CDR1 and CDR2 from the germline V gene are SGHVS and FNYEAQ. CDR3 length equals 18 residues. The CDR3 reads CASSPLTEQVQGAREQYF. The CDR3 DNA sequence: TGTGCCAGCAGCCCCTTGACGGAACAGGTGCAGGGGGCGCGGGAGCAGTACTTC.

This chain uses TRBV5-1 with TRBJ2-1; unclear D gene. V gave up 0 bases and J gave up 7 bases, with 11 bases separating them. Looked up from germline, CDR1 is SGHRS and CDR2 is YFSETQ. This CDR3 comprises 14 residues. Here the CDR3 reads CASSLEVLGNEQFF. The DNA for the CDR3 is TGCGCCAGCAGCTTGGAGGTTTTAGGGAATGAGCAGTTCTTC.

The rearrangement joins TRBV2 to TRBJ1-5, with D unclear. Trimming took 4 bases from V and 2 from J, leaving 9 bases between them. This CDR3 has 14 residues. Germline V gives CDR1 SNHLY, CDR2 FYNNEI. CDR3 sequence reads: CASSVIRRNQPQHF. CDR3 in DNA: TGTGCCAGCAGTGTAATTAGACGCAATCAGCCCCAGCATTTT.

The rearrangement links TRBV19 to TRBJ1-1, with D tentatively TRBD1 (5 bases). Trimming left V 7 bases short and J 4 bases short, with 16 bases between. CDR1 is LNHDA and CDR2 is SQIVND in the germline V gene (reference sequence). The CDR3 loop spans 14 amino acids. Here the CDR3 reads CASIGGRAGTEAFF. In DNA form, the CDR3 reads TGTGCCAGTATTGGAGGCAGGGCGGGCACTGAAGCTTTCTTT.

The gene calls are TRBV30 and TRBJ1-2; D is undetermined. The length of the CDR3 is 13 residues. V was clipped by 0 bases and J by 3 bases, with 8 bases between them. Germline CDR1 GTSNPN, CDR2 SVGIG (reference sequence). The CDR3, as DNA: TGTGCCTGGAGTGTAGGTTCGGACTATGGCTACACCTTC. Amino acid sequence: CAWSVGSDYGYTF.

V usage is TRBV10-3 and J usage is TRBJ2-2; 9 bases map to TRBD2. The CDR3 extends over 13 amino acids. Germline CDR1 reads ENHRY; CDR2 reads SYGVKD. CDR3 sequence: CAIPGLAAGELFF. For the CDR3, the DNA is TGTGCTATACCGGGACTAGCTGCCGGGGAGCTGTTTTTT.

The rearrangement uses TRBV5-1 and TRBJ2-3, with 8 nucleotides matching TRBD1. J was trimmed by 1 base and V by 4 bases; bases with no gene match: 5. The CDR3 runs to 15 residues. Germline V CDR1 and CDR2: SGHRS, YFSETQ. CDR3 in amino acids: CASSPSDRGTDTQYF. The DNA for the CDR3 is TGCGCCAGCAGCCCCTCGGACAGGGGCACAGATACGCAGTATTTT.

In DNA form, the CDR3 reads TGTGCCAGCGTCCCTGGACAGAACACTGAAGCTTTCTTT. Its protein product is CASVPGQNTEAFF. This chain connects TRBV6-6 to TRBJ1-1, with D perhaps matching TRBD1 (5 bases). V was shortened by 8 bases and J by 1 base, with 11 bases between the two germline ends. CDR1 and CDR2 (germline): MNHNY, SVGAGI (reference sequence). The CDR3 runs 13 residues.

The CDR3 DNA reads as TGTGCCAGCAGTTACGTCCGGGCTAGCGGGGCAGATACGCAGTATTTT. Translation gives CASSYVRASGADTQYF. The chain is built from TRBV6-6 and TRBJ2-3; 9 nucleotides line up with TRBD2. V was clipped by 2 bases and J by 4 bases; unmatched bases: 7. The germline gives CDR1 MNHNY, CDR2 SVGAGI (reference sequence). The CDR3 contains 16 residues.

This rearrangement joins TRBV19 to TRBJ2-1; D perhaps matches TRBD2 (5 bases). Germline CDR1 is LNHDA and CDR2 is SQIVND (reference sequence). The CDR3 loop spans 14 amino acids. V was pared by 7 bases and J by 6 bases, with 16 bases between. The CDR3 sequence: CASNPKLGFNEQFF. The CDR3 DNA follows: TGTGCCAGTAATCCGAAACTAGGATTCAATGAGCAGTTCTTC.

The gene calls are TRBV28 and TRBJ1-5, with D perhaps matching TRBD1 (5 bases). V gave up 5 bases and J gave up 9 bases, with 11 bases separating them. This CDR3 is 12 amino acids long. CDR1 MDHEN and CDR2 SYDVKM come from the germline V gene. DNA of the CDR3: TGTGCCAGCAGTCCTCCGAGGGGGCCCCAGCATTTT. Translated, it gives CASSPPRGPQHF.

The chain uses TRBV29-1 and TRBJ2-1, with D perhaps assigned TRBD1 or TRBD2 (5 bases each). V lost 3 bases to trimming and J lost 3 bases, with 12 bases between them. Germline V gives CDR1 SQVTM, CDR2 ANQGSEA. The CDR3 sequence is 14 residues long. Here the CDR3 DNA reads TGCAGCGTTGATTCAGGGACCCTCTACAATGAGCAGTTCTTC. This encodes CSVDSGTLYNEQFF.

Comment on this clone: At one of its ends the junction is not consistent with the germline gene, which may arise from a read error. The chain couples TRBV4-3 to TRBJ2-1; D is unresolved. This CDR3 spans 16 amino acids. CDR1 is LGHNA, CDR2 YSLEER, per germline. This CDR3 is CASSQDRWNSYHEQFF. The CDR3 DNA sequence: TGCGCCAGCAGCCAAGATCGGTGGAACAGCTACCATGAGCAGTTCTTC.

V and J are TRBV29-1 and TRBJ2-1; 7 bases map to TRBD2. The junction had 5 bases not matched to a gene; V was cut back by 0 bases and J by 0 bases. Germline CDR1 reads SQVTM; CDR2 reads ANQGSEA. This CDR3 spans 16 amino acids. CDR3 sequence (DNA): TGCAGCGTTGAAGATCCGATAGCGGGCTCCTACAATGAGCAGTTCTTC. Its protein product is CSVEDPIAGSYNEQFF.

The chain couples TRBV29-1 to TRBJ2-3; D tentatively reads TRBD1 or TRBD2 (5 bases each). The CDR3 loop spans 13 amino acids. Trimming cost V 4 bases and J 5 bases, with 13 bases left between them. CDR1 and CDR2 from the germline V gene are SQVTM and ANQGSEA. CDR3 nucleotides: TGCAGCGTTGTGCCCCAGGGACGAGATACGCAGTATTTT. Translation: CSVVPQGRDTQYF.

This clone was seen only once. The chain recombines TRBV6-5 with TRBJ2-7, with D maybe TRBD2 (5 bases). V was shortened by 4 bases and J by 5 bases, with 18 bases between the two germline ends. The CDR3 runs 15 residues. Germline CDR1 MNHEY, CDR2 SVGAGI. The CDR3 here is CASSSVGLMAHEQYF. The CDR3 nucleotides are TGTGCCAGCAGTTCAGTCGGACTTATGGCCCACGAGCAGTACTTC.